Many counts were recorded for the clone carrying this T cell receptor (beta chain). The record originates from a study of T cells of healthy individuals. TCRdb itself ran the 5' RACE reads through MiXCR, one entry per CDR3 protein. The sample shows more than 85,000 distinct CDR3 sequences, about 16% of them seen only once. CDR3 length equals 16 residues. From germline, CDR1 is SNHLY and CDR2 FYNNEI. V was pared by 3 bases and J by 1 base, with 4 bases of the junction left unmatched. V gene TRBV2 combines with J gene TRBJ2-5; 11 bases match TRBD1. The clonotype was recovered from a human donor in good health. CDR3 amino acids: CASSDRGTGGQETQYF. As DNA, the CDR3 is TGTGCCAGCAGTGATCGGGGGACAGGGGGCCAAGAGACCCAGTACTTC.